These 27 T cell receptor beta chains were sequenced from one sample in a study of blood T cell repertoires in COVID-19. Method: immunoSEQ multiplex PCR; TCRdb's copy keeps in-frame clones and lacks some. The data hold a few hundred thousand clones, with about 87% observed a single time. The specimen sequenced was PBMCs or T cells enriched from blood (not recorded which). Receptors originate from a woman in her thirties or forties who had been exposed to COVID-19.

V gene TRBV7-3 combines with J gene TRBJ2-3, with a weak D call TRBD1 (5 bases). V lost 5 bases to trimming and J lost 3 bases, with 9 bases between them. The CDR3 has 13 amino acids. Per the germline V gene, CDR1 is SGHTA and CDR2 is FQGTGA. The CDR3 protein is CASSLRQTDTQYF. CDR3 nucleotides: TGTGCCAGCAGCCTCCGACAGACAGATACGCAGTATTTT.

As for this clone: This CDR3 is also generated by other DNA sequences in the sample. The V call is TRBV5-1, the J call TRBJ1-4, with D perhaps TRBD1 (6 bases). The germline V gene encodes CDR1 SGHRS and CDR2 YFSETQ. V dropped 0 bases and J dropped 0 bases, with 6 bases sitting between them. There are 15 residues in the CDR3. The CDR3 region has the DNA TGCGCCAGCAGCTTGGACAGGGCAACTAATGAAAAACTGTTTTTT. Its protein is CASSLDRATNEKLFF.

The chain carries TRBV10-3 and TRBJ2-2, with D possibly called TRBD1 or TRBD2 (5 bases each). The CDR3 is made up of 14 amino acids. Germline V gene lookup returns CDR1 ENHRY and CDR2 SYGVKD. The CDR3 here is CAIGATANTGELFF. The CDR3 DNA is TGTGCGATCGGGGCCACCGCGAACACCGGGGAGCTGTTTTTT.

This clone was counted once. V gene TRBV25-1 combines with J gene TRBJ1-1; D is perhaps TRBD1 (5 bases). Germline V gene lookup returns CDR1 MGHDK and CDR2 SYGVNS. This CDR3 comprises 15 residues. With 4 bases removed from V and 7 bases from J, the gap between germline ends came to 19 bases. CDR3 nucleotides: TGTGCCAGCAGTGCGTACGGGGGAAACAATCGTGAAGCTTTCTTT. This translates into CASSAYGGNNREAFF. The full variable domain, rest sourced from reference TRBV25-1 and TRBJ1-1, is EADIYQTPRYLVIGTGKKITLECSQTMGHDKMYWYQQDPGMELHLIHYSYGVNSTEKGDLSSESTVSRIRTEHFPLTLESARPSHTSQYLCASSAYGGNNREAFFGQGTRLTVV.

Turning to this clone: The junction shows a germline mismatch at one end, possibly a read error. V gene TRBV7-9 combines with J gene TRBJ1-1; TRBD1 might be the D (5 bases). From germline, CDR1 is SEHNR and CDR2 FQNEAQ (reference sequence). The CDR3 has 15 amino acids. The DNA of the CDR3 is TGTGCCAGCACCTTATCAGGGAAGGGGAACACTGAAGCTTTCTTT. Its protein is CASTLSGKGNTEAFF.

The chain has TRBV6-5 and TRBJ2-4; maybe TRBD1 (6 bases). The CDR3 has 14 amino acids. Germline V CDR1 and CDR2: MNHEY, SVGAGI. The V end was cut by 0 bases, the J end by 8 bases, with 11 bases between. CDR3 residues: CASSYSGARDIQYF. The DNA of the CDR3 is TGTGCCAGCAGTTACTCGGGGGCGCGCGACATTCAGTACTTC.

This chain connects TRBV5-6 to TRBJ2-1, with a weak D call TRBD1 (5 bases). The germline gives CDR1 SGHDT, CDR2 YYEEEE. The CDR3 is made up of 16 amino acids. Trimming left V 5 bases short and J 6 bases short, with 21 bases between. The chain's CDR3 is CASRKPPGLSANEQFF. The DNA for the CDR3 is TGTGCCAGCAGAAAACCTCCAGGGTTATCTGCCAATGAGCAGTTCTTC.

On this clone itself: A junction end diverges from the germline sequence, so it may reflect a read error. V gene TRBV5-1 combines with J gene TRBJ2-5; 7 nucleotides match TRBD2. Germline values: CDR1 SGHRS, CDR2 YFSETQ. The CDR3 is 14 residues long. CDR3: CASSPGTNKETQYF. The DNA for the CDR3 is TGTGCCAGCAGCCCGGGGACTAACAAAGAGACCCAGTACTTC.

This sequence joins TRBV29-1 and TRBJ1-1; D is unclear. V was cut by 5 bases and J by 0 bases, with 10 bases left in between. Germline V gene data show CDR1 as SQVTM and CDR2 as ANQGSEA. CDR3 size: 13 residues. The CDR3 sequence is CSVRGIMNTEAFF. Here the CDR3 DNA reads TGCAGCGTTCGAGGTATTATGAACACTGAAGCTTTCTTT.

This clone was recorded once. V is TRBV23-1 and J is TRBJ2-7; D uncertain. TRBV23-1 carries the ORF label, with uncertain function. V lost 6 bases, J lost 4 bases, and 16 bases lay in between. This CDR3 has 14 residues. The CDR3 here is CASRTEPCFYEQYV. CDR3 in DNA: TGCGCCAGCAGAACCGAGCCCTGTTTTTACGAGCAGTACGTC.

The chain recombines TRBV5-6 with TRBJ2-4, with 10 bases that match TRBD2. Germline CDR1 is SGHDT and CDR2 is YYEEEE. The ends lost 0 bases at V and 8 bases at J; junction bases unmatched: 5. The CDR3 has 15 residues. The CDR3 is CASSLALAGSDIQYF. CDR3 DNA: TGTGCCAGCAGCTTGGCACTAGCGGGGTCGGACATTCAGTACTTC.

The DNA of the CDR3 is TGTGCCAGCAGCGTGAACCCGACAGGGGATTCTGAAGCTTTCTTT. Amino acids: CASSVNPTGDSEAFF. This rearrangement joins TRBV5-6 to TRBJ1-1; 8 bases fit TRBD1. The junction had 11 bases not matched to a gene; V was cut back by 4 bases and J by 6 bases. CDR3 length: 15 residues. In germline, CDR1 is SGHDT, CDR2 YYEEEE. Complete variable domain (other parts from reference TRBV5-6 and TRBJ1-1): DAGVTQSPTHLIKTRGQQVTLRCSPKSGHDTVSWYQQALGQGPQFIFQYYEEEERQRGNFPDRFSGHQFPNYSSELNVNALLLGDSALYLCASSVNPTGDSEAFFGQGTRLTVV.

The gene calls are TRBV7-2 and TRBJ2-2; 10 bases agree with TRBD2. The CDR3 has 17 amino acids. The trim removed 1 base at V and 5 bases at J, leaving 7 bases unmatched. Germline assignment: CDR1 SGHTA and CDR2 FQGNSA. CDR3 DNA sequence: TGTGCCAGCAGCTTAGTTGGTAGCGGGAGGACGACCGGGGAGCTGTTTTTT. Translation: CASSLVGSGRTTGELFF.

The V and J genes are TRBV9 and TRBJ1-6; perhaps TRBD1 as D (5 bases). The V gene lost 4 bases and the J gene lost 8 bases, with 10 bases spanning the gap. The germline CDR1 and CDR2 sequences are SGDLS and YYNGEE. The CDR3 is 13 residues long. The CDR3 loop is CASSYWGDSPLHF. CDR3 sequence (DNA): TGTGCCAGCAGCTACTGGGGCGATTCACCCCTCCACTTT.

Here the CDR3 reads CASSLVVVDLYEQYV. CDR3 in DNA: TGTGCCAGCAGCTTAGTTGTGGTCGATCTATACGAGCAGTACGTC. The V gene is TRBV7-9, the J gene TRBJ2-7; D gene ambiguous. This CDR3 region has 15 residues. The V gene lost 1 base and the J gene lost 4 bases, with 14 bases spanning the gap. Germline CDR1 and CDR2: SEHNR and FQNEAQ (reference sequence).

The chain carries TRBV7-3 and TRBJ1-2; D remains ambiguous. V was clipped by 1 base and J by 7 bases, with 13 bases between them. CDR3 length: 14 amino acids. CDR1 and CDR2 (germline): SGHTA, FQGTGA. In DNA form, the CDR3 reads TGTGCCAGCAGCTTAAATAGGCCAGGCGTTGGCTACACCTTC. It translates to CASSLNRPGVGYTF.

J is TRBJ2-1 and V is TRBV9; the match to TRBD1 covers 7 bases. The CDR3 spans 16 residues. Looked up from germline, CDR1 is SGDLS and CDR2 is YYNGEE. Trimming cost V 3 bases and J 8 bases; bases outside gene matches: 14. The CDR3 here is CASSGKVTGSSDEQFF. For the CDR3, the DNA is TGTGCCAGCAGCGGAAAGGTGACAGGGAGTAGTGATGAGCAGTTCTTC.

The CDR3 DNA follows: TGTGCCAGCAGCGAGGGGACTTTATATGGCTACACCTTC. Residues: CASSEGTLYGYTF. This chain joins TRBV11-3 and TRBJ1-2, with D tentatively TRBD1 (5 bases). V lost 5 bases to trimming and J lost 5 bases, with 12 bases between them. The CDR3 loop spans 13 amino acids. CDR1 is SGHNT, CDR2 YENEEA, per germline.

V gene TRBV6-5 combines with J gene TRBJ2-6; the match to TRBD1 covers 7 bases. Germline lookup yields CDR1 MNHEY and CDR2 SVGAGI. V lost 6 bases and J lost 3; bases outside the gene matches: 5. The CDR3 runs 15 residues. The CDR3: CASSQNRGGANVLTF. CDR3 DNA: TGTGCCAGCAGCCAAAACAGGGGTGGGGCCAACGTCCTGACTTTC.

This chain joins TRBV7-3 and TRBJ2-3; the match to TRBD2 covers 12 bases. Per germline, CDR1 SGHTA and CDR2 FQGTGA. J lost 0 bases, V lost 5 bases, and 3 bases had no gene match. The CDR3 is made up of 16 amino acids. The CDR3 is CASSTGTSGSTDTQYF. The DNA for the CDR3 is TGTGCCAGCAGCACCGGGACTAGCGGGAGCACAGATACGCAGTATTTT.

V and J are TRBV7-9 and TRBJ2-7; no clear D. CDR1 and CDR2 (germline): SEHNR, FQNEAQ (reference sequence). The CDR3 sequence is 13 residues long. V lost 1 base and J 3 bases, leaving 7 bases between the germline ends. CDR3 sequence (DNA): TGTGCCAGCAGCTTAGGTCAGATCTACGAGCAGTACGTC. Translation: CASSLGQIYEQYV.

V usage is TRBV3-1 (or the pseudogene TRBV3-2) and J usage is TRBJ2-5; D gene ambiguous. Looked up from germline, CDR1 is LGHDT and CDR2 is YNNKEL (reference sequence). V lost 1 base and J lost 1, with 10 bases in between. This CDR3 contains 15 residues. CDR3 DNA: TGTGCCAGCAGCCAAGTTAGGAGCATCCAAGAGACCCAGTACTTC. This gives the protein CASSQVRSIQETQYF.

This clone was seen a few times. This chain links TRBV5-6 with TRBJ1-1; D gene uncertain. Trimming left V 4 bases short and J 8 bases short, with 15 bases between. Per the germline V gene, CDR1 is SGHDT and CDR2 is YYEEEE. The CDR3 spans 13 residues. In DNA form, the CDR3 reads TGTGCCAGCAGCGGGCAGTTGAGTGCCGAAGCTTTCTTT. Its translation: CASSGQLSAEAFF. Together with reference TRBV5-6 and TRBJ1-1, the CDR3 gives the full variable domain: DAGVTQSPTHLIKTRGQQVTLRCSPKSGHDTVSWYQQALGQGPQFIFQYYEEEERQRGNFPDRFSGHQFPNYSSELNVNALLLGDSALYLCASSGQLSAEAFFGQGTRLTVV.

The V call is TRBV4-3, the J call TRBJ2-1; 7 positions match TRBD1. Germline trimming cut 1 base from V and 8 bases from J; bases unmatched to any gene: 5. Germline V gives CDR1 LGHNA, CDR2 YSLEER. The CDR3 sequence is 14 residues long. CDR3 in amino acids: CASSQATGRYEQFF. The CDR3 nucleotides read TGCGCCAGCAGCCAAGCGACAGGGCGGTATGAGCAGTTCTTC.

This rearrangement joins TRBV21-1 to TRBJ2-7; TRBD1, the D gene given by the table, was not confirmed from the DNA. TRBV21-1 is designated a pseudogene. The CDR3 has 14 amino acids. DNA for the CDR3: TGTGCCAGCAGCAAAGGAGACAGGGTAGGCGAGCAGTACGTC. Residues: CASSKGDRVGEQYV.

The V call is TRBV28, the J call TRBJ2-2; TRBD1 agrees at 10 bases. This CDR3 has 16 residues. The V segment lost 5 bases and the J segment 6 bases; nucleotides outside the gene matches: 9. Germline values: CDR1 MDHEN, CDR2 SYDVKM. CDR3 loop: CASSPATGGEAGELFF. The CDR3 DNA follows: TGTGCCAGCAGTCCTGCGACAGGGGGCGAAGCCGGGGAGCTGTTTTTT. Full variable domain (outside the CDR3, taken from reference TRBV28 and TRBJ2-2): DVKVTQSSRYLVKRTGEKVFLECVQDMDHENMFWYRQDPGLGLRLIYFSYDVKMKEKGDIPEGYSVSREKKERFSLILESASTNQTSMYLCASSPATGGEAGELFFGEGSRLTVL.

CDR3 bases: TGTGCCAGCAGCCTAGGGGAACAGGGTACCACTGAAGCTTTCTTT. It codes for CASSLGEQGTTEAFF. The chain carries TRBV4-2 and TRBJ1-1; possible D gene TRBD1, 6 bases. The CDR3 spans 15 residues. Trimming took off 4 bases at V and 4 bases at J, with 16 bases between the two ends. CDR1 and CDR2 from the germline V gene are LGHNA and YNFKEQ.